The 6 T cell receptor beta chains below come from one sample, sequenced in a study of blood T cell repertoires in COVID-19. Assay: immunoSEQ multiplex PCR; the TCRdb copy retains only in-frame clones and omits some. Among approximately 200,000 clones listed, about nine tenths were seen once. The source material was PBMCs or T cells enriched from blood (not recorded which). The receptors derive from a woman in her twenties or thirties who had recovered from COVID-19.

The chain is built from TRBV5-1 and TRBJ2-7; no firm D call. Trimming took off 0 bases at V and 3 bases at J, with 13 bases between the two ends. This CDR3 has 15 amino acids. Germline V gene sequence: CDR1 SGHRS, CDR2 YFSETQ. The chain's CDR3 is CASSLEHLVRYEQYF. In DNA, the CDR3 is TGCGCCAGCAGCTTGGAACACCTCGTACGCTACGAGCAGTACTTC.

The chain joins TRBV4-2 to TRBJ2-1, with 8 bases fitting TRBD2. Germline CDR1 LGHNA, CDR2 YNFKEQ. CDR3 size: 15 residues. V lost 1 base, J lost 7 bases, and 6 bases stayed unmatched. The CDR3 nucleotides read TGTGCCAGCAGCCAAGTATCCAGCGGGAGTAATGAGCAGTTCTTC. Its protein product is CASSQVSSGSNEQFF.

In nucleotides, the CDR3 is TGTGCCAGCAGTTCAGGGTACCCGGCGAACACCGGGGAGCTGTTTTTT. Protein: CASSSGYPANTGELFF. The chain links TRBV6-2 or TRBV6-3 to TRBJ2-2; possibly TRBD1 for D (5 bases). CDR3 length: 16 amino acids. Trimming took 4 bases from V and 0 from J, leaving 12 bases between them. Germline loops: CDR1 MNHEY, CDR2 SVGEGT.

The chain links TRBV7-9 to TRBJ2-7; 8 nucleotides match TRBD2. The CDR3 runs to 15 residues. V dropped 5 bases and J dropped 2; count of bases not matched to a gene: 8. Looked up from germline, CDR1 is SEHNR and CDR2 is FQNEAQ (reference sequence). For the CDR3, the DNA is TGTGCCAGCAGCCTTTTAGCGGGAATGACCTACGAGCAGTACTTC. This encodes CASSLLAGMTYEQYF.

CDR3 sequence (DNA): TGTGCCTGGAGTCCCGGACTAGCGGGGGGGCATGAGCAGTTCTTC. The encoded protein is CAWSPGLAGGHEQFF. The chain has TRBV30 and TRBJ2-1, with TRBD2 matching 15 bases. In germline, CDR1 is GTSNPN, CDR2 SVGIG (reference sequence). V lost 2 bases and J lost 8; bases outside the gene matches: 4. CDR3 length: 15 amino acids. Full variable domain (remainder filled in from reference TRBV30 and TRBJ2-1): SQTIHQWPATLVQPVGSPLSLECTVEGTSNPNLYWYRQAAGRGLQLLFYSVGIGQISSEVPQNLSASRPQDRQFILSSKKLLLSDSGFYLCAWSPGLAGGHEQFFGPGTRLTVL.

This clone was recorded only once. V is TRBV7-9 and J is TRBJ2-1; 9 bases fit TRBD1. The CDR3 spans 18 residues. The V gene's germline CDR1 is SEHNR and CDR2 FQNEAQ (reference sequence). After removal of 2 bases from V and 4 bases from J, the junction contained 12 bases not matched to a gene. Written as DNA, the CDR3 is TGTGCCAGCAGCTTACCGACCACAGGGGGCTCTGCGTACAATGAGCAGTTCTTC. Its translation is CASSLPTTGGSAYNEQFF.